Below are 15 T cell receptor beta chains sequenced from a single sample in a study of blood T cell repertoires in COVID-19. The repertoire was sequenced with immunoSEQ multiplex PCR; TCRdb's copy has only in-frame clones and lacks some. The table lists about 350,000 clones, 87% of them singletons. Sequenced input: PBMCs or T cells enriched from blood (not recorded which). These receptors were taken from a woman aged 25 to 39 who had recovered from COVID-19.

The chain combines TRBV11-2 with TRBJ1-1; no reliable D call. The V and J ends lost 2 bases and 3 bases respectively, with 7 bases between them. The CDR3 extends over 13 amino acids. Germline V gene sequence: CDR1 SGHAT, CDR2 FQNNGV. CDR3 protein: CASSLTLDTEAFF. Here the CDR3 DNA reads TGTGCCAGCAGCTTAACTTTGGACACTGAAGCTTTCTTT.

To note about this clone: The sample has other DNA sequences that encode this CDR3 too. V is TRBV5-1 and J is TRBJ2-7, with D unresolved. The CDR3 consists of 15 residues. V dropped 0 bases and J dropped 2 bases, with 12 bases sitting between them. Germline CDR1 reads SGHRS; CDR2 reads YFSETQ. The CDR3 protein is CASSLGAGGAYEQYF. The CDR3 DNA reads as TGCGCCAGCAGCTTGGGGGCAGGTGGTGCCTACGAGCAGTACTTC.

This chain joins TRBV11-3 and TRBJ2-1; the match to TRBD1 covers 12 bases. With 1 base clipped from V and 2 bases from J, the junction kept 12 bases outside the gene matches. Per the germline V gene, CDR1 is SGHNT and CDR2 is YENEEA. This CDR3 comprises 20 residues. CDR3 loop: CASSLGTGQGATRPYNEQFF. CDR3 DNA: TGTGCCAGCAGCTTAGGTACGGGACAGGGGGCGACCCGACCCTACAATGAGCAGTTCTTC.

This clone was counted once. The V gene is TRBV28, the J gene TRBJ2-1; 10 bases map to TRBD2. After removal of 5 bases from V and 3 bases from J, the junction contained 4 bases not matched to a gene. Germline V gene lookup returns CDR1 MDHEN and CDR2 SYDVKM. This CDR3 is built from 15 residues. The CDR3 coding sequence is TGTGCCAGCAGTCCCAGCGGGGGGGGCTACAATGAGCAGTTCTTC. It specifies CASSPSGGGYNEQFF.

J is TRBJ1-6 and V is TRBV13; TRBD1 matches at 9 bases. After removal of 3 bases from V and 8 bases from J, the junction contained 2 bases not matched to a gene. CDR1 is PRHDT and CDR2 is FYEKMQ in the germline V gene (reference sequence). This CDR3 comprises 14 residues. The CDR3: CASSFRDRDSPLHF. DNA for the CDR3: TGTGCCAGCAGCTTCCGGGACAGGGATTCACCCCTCCACTTT.

The chain has TRBV12-3 or TRBV12-4 and TRBJ2-7; weak D call: TRBD1 (5 bases). V was shortened by 1 base and J by 5 bases, with 9 bases between the two germline ends. The CDR3 loop spans 13 amino acids. The CDR3: CASSLGRVNEQYF. CDR3 in DNA: TGTGCCAGCAGTTTAGGCAGGGTGAACGAGCAGTACTTC.

This chain links TRBV24-1 with TRBJ2-1; D remains unclear. This CDR3 spans 13 amino acids. V shed 3 bases and J shed 6 bases, with 8 bases lying between them. Germline V CDR1 and CDR2: KGHDR, SFDVKD. In DNA, the CDR3 is TGTGCCACCAGTGATAGTTGGGCCAATGAGCAGTTCTTC. Protein: CATSDSWANEQFF.

The chain uses TRBV27 and TRBJ1-1, with 8 bases lining up with TRBD1. The ends lost 3 bases at V and 4 bases at J; junction bases unmatched: 10. This CDR3 has 16 amino acids. Germline lookup yields CDR1 MNHEY and CDR2 SMNVEV (reference sequence). The CDR3 loop is CASSFGRQGRATEAFF. Written as DNA, the CDR3 is TGTGCCAGCAGTTTCGGCCGACAGGGGAGGGCCACTGAAGCTTTCTTT.

The genes are TRBV6-1 and TRBJ1-5, with 7 nucleotides matching TRBD1. The CDR3 spans 15 residues. V shed 1 base, J shed 9 bases, and the junction held 9 bases outside the gene matches. Germline CDR1 reads MNHNS; CDR2 reads SASEGT. The CDR3 is CASSEVVRGDRPQHF. DNA of the CDR3: TGTGCCAGCAGTGAAGTTGTCAGGGGGGATCGGCCCCAGCATTTT.

This clone showed up just once. V usage is TRBV5-1 and J usage is TRBJ1-6; weak D call: TRBD1 (6 bases). The CDR3 covers 16 residues. With 7 bases removed from V and 2 bases from J, the gap between germline ends came to 16 bases. CDR1 and CDR2 from the germline V gene are SGHRS and YFSETQ. CDR3 DNA sequence: TGCGCCAGCCGAGGGGGGGCGCAGACCTATAATTCACCCCTCCACTTT. This sequence encodes CASRGGAQTYNSPLHF.

The rearrangement joins TRBV19 to TRBJ1-4; D remains unclear. From germline, CDR1 is LNHDA and CDR2 SQIVND (reference sequence). Trimming took 6 bases from V and 2 from J, leaving 10 bases between them. There are 14 residues in the CDR3. The CDR3: CASSQLETNEKLFF. In nucleotides, the CDR3 is TGTGCCAGTAGCCAACTCGAGACTAATGAAAAACTGTTTTTT. The entire variable domain, with the rest obtained from reference TRBV19 and TRBJ1-4, is as follows: DGGITQSPKYLFRKEGQNVTLSCEQNLNHDAMYWYRQDPGQGLRLIYYSQIVNDFQKGDIAEGYSVSREKKESFPLTVTSAQKNPTAFYLCASSQLETNEKLFFGSGTQLSVL.

Notes on this clone: Mismatch with germline at one junction end may stem from a read error. The chain couples TRBV30 to TRBJ1-3, with TRBD1 as a possible D gene (5 bases). Germline CDR1 GTSNPN, CDR2 SVGIG (reference sequence). The CDR3 is 13 amino acids. The CDR3 is CAGSSGLGNTIYF. The CDR3 DNA reads TGTGCCGGGAGCTCAGGGCTCGGAAACACCATATATTTT.

V and J are TRBV6-6 and TRBJ1-2, with D perhaps matching TRBD1 (5 bases). CDR1 and CDR2 from the germline V gene are MNHNY and SVGAGI (reference sequence). CDR3 size: 21 residues. V was shortened by 6 bases and J by 1 base, with 33 bases between the two germline ends. The CDR3 is CASSREMGDGSWQVRNYGYTF. The CDR3 DNA is TGTGCCAGCAGCCGGGAAATGGGGGACGGGAGTTGGCAGGTCCGTAACTATGGCTACACCTTC.

The rearrangement joins TRBV5-4 to TRBJ2-7, with 7 bases lining up with TRBD2. The CDR3 is 15 amino acids. The V gene's germline CDR1 is SGHNT and CDR2 YYREEE (reference sequence). Trimming at V came to 1 base and at J to 0 bases, leaving 4 bases not matched to a gene. CDR3 protein: CASSLRTRGSYEQYF. The CDR3 nucleotides are TGTGCCAGCAGCTTGCGGACTAGGGGCTCCTACGAGCAGTACTTC.

The chain uses TRBV19 and TRBJ1-3; D not resolved. V was trimmed by 5 bases and J by 0 bases, leaving 11 bases between them. This CDR3 has 15 amino acids. Germline lookup yields CDR1 LNHDA and CDR2 SQIVND (reference sequence). CDR3 amino acids: CASSPPWSSGNTIYF. In DNA, the CDR3 is TGTGCCAGTAGTCCCCCCTGGAGCTCTGGAAACACCATATATTTT.